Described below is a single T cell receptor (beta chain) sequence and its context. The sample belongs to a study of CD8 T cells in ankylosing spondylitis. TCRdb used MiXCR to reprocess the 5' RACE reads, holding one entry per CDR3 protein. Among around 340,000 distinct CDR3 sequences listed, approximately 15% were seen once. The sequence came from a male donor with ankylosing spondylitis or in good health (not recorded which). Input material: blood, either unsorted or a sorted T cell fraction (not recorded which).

CDR3 in amino acids: CASSSQTGRNEQYF. The CDR3 bases are TGCGCCAGCAGCTCCCAGACAGGGCGCAACGAGCAGTACTTC. V and J are TRBV5-1 and TRBJ2-7, with 7 bases matching TRBD1. Trimming at V came to 3 bases and at J to 5 bases, leaving 8 bases not matched to a gene. The CDR3 is 14 amino acids. Germline CDR1 SGHRS, CDR2 YFSETQ.